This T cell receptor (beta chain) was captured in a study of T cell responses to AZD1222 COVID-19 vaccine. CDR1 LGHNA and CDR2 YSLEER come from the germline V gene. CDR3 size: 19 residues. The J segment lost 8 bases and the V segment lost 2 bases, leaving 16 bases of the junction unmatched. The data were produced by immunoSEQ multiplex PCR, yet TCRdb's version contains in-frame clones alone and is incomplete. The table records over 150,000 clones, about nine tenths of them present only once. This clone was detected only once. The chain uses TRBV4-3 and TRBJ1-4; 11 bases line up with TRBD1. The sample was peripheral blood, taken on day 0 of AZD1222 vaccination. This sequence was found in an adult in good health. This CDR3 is CASSQTISGQGGGVEKLFF. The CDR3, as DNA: TGCGCCAGCAGCCAAACAATTTCGGGACAGGGGGGAGGAGTGGAAAAACTGTTTTTT.